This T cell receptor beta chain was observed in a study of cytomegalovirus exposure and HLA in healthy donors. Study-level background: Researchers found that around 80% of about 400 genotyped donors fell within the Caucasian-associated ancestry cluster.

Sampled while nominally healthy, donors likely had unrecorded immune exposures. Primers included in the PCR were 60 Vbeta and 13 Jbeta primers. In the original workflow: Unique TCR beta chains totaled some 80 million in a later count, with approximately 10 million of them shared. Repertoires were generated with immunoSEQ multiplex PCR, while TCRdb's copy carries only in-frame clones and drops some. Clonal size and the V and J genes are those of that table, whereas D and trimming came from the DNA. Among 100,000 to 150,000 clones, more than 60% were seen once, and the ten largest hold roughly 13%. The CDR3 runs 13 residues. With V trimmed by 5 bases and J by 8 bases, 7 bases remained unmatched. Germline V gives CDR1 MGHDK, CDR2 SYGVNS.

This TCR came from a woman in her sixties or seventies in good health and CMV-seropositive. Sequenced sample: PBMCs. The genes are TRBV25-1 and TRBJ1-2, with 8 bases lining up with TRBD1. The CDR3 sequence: CASSLDRERGYTF. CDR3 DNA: TGTGCCAGCAGTCTGGACAGGGAACGGGGCTACACCTTC.